Listed here are 12 T cell receptor beta chains from one sample, sequenced in a study of T-cell memory formation after mild COVID-19. MiXCR was run by TCRdb on the 5' RACE reads, yielding one entry per CDR3 protein. Among under 250,000 distinct CDR3 sequences, 27% were seen once, and the ten largest hold 9.5% to 12%. The specimen was PBMCs or a T cell subset sorted from them (not recorded which). The receptors originated from an adult woman who had mild COVID-19 (a few samples of this study predate the infection). Cell type and time point are not known.

The chain joins TRBV15 to TRBJ2-5; the D gene could be TRBD1 or TRBD2 (6 bases each). Germline-derived CDR1 and CDR2 are LNHNV and YYDKDF (reference sequence). CDR3 length: 15 amino acids. V was shortened by 3 bases and J by 2 bases, with 13 bases between the two germline ends. The CDR3 reads CATSRRLGGQETQYF. CDR3 DNA sequence: TGTGCCACCAGCAGGAGACTAGGGGGTCAAGAGACCCAGTACTTC.

This chain connects TRBV5-5 to TRBJ2-7; no firm D call. This CDR3 comprises 13 residues. Trimming took 1 base from V and 6 from J, leaving 11 bases between them. CDR1 and CDR2 (germline): SGHKS, YYEKEE (reference sequence). The CDR3 coding sequence is TGTGCCAGCAGCTTGCGGCAAAACAGCGAGCAGTACTTC. Translated: CASSLRQNSEQYF.

The rearrangement links TRBV19 to TRBJ2-1; 16 bases map to TRBD2. The CDR3 loop spans 17 amino acids. V dropped 7 bases and J dropped 0; count of bases not matched to a gene: 3. CDR1 and CDR2 from the germline V gene are LNHDA and SQIVND (reference sequence). CDR3 region: CASTGLAGGYSYNEQFF. CDR3 DNA: TGTGCCAGTACGGGACTAGCGGGAGGGTACTCCTACAATGAGCAGTTCTTC.

J is TRBJ2-1 and V is TRBV27; D tentatively reads TRBD1 or TRBD2 (5 bases each). V dropped 5 bases and J dropped 8 bases, with 22 bases sitting between them. The germline gives CDR1 MNHEY, CDR2 SMNVEV (reference sequence). The CDR3 is 16 amino acids. The CDR3 sequence is CASSIIPGPAPHEQFF. CDR3 sequence (DNA): TGTGCCAGCAGTATAATCCCGGGACCCGCACCCCATGAGCAGTTCTTC.

The CDR3 sequence: CASSRTASLTYEQYF. DNA of the CDR3: TGTGCCAGCAGTCGAACAGCCTCTCTTACCTACGAGCAGTACTTC. The chain combines TRBV27 with TRBJ2-7; D is undetermined. Trimming took 5 bases from V and 2 from J, leaving 16 bases between them. The CDR3 has 15 amino acids. CDR1 is MNHEY, CDR2 SMNVEV, per germline (reference sequence).

This clonotype was seen a few times. The J gene is TRBJ2-1, the V gene TRBV5-1; 8 bases agree with TRBD1. The CDR3 is 15 residues long. CDR1 is SGHRS and CDR2 is YFSETQ in the germline V gene. J was trimmed by 6 bases and V by 5 bases; bases with no gene match: 10. CDR3 coding DNA: TGCGCCAGCAGTCCCCCAGACAGGGGATCCAATGAGCAGTTCTTC. Protein product: CASSPPDRGSNEQFF.

This clonotype was counted a few times. Here the CDR3 DNA reads TGTGCCACCAGTGATTTCGACGGCAAGAGGGCCAATGAGCAGTTCTTC. Translated: CATSDFDGKRANEQFF. The V and J genes are TRBV24-1 and TRBJ2-1; a possible D gene is TRBD2 (5 bases). CDR1 is KGHDR, CDR2 SFDVKD, per germline. The CDR3 contains 16 residues. The V gene lost 1 base and the J gene lost 6 bases, with 15 bases spanning the gap.

This clonotype was detected a few times. V and J are TRBV6-5 and TRBJ2-5; the D is unclear. V was shortened by 8 bases and J by 0 bases, with 13 bases between the two germline ends. The CDR3 covers 14 residues. Per germline, CDR1 MNHEY and CDR2 SVGAGI. For the CDR3, the DNA is TGTGCCAGCGCTAGGCGGTCAAACCAAGAGACCCAGTACTTC. Protein sequence: CASARRSNQETQYF.

V is TRBV29-1 and J is TRBJ2-1; 7 bases fit TRBD2. The CDR3 extends over 14 amino acids. V shed 4 bases, J shed 0 bases, and the junction held 3 bases outside the gene matches. Germline values: CDR1 SQVTM, CDR2 ANQGSEA. CDR3 amino acids: CSVGAGPSYNEQFF. The CDR3 DNA follows: TGCAGCGTTGGAGCGGGACCCTCCTACAATGAGCAGTTCTTC.

The chain couples TRBV4-3 to TRBJ2-2, with 9 bases fitting TRBD2. V trimming: 0 bases; J trimming: 4 bases; junction bases outside the gene matches: 6. This CDR3 contains 17 residues. Germline CDR1 LGHNA, CDR2 YSLEER. CDR3 nucleotide sequence: TGCGCCAGCAGCCAAGATCCCGCGGGAGGGATCACCGGGGAGCTGTTTTTT. Residues: CASSQDPAGGITGELFF.

The V gene is TRBV12-3 or TRBV12-4, the J gene TRBJ2-5; D ambiguous. The CDR3 consists of 13 residues. Between the trimmed V and J ends, which lost 6 bases and 5 bases, there was a span of 13 bases. The CDR3 region is CASSLRIGETQYF. The CDR3 nucleotides read TGTGCCAGCAGCCTTCGTATTGGTGAGACCCAGTACTTC.

This chain joins TRBV14 and TRBJ2-7, with a tentative D call TRBD2 (5 bases). With 1 base removed from V and 3 bases from J, the gap between germline ends came to 10 bases. Germline CDR1 SGHDN, CDR2 FVKESK. This CDR3 has 14 amino acids. As DNA, the CDR3 is TGTGCCAGCAGCCAAGCGGGAATGTACTACGAGCAGTACTTC. This codes for CASSQAGMYYEQYF.